What follows are 4 T cell receptor beta chains derived from one specimen sequenced in a study of blood T cell repertoires in COVID-19. The table came from immunoSEQ multiplex PCR; TCRdb's copy has only in-frame clones and leaves some out. The sample lists about 130,000 clones, approximately 85% occurring once. Input material: peripheral blood. The source is a woman at least 80 years old with COVID-19, enrolled during active disease.

This chain links TRBV28 with TRBJ2-4; 8 bases fit TRBD1. The germline V gene has CDR1 MDHEN and CDR2 SYDVKM. This CDR3 has 14 residues. J gave up 3 bases and V 8 bases, and 6 bases lay outside the gene matches. The CDR3 loop is CASWDGTGKNIQYF. CDR3 DNA sequence: TGTGCCAGCTGGGATGGGACAGGCAAAAACATTCAGTACTTC.

The CDR3 region is CASSYSWTGDNSPLHF. The DNA of the CDR3 is TGTGCCAGCAGTTACTCATGGACAGGGGATAATTCACCCCTCCACTTT. The chain couples TRBV6-6 to TRBJ1-6, with 9 positions matching TRBD1. The germline gives CDR1 MNHNY, CDR2 SVGAGI (reference sequence). The CDR3 runs 16 residues. Trimming cost V 0 bases and J 5 bases; bases outside gene matches: 2.

This clone has just a few counts. The CDR3 DNA follows: TGTGCCAGCAGCGTAGTGGCGGTGAACACTGAAGCTTTCTTT. It translates to CASSVVAVNTEAFF. This chain links TRBV9 with TRBJ1-1, with no clear D. The CDR3 loop spans 14 amino acids. V was clipped by 0 bases and J by 0 bases, with 6 bases between them. In germline, CDR1 is SGDLS, CDR2 YYNGEE.

The chain is built from TRBV5-4 and TRBJ1-1; 9 nucleotides line up with TRBD1. The CDR3 runs to 15 residues. The V segment lost 4 bases and the J segment 2 bases; nucleotides outside the gene matches: 6. Germline V gene sequence: CDR1 SGHNT, CDR2 YYREEE (reference sequence). The CDR3 DNA follows: TGTGCCAGCAGCCCGCCGGGACAGGGTAACACTGAAGCTTTCTTT. Its translation is CASSPPGQGNTEAFF.